These 21 T cell receptor beta chains were all obtained from the same sample, sequenced in a study of T cell repertoires in cytomegalovirus infection. Via MiXCR, TCRdb re-called the reads, giving one row per CDR3 protein. The sample records about 260,000 distinct CDR3 sequences, 12% to 15% being singletons. The specimen was PBMCs. The receptors shown here come from a human donor in good health (CMV status not recorded). Some clones in this sample may be carry-over from other donors' samples.

This clonotype came up many times. The V call is TRBV5-4, the J call TRBJ2-5, with TRBD2 matching 13 bases. V shed 4 bases, J shed 5 bases, and the junction held 11 bases outside the gene matches. CDR3 size: 17 residues. Germline CDR1 SGHNT, CDR2 YYREEE (reference sequence). This CDR3 is CASSIHGLAGDRETQYF. The CDR3 region has the DNA TGTGCCAGCAGCATCCATGGACTAGCGGGAGACCGGGAGACCCAGTACTTC.

At least ten counts were recorded for this clonotype. One end of the junction is discordant with germline, which a read error may explain. This chain links TRBV20-1 with TRBJ2-7; 9 nucleotides match TRBD1. Germline-derived CDR1 and CDR2 are DFQATT and SNEGSKA (reference sequence). The CDR3 consists of 15 residues. The CDR3, as DNA: TGCAGTGCAAGAGGACAGGGGCCGAACTCCTACGAGCAGTACTTC. Protein: CSARGQGPNSYEQYF.

This rearrangement joins TRBV28 to TRBJ1-4, with a possible D match to TRBD1 (5 bases). Trimming left V 3 bases short and J 8 bases short, with 13 bases between. The CDR3 covers 14 residues. Germline-derived CDR1 and CDR2 are MDHEN and SYDVKM. CDR3 sequence (DNA): TGTGCCAGCAGTTTGGTAAGGGGAACGGAAAAACTGTTTTTT. It encodes CASSLVRGTEKLFF.

This sequence joins TRBV29-1 and TRBJ2-2; no definite D call. The CDR3 extends over 11 amino acids. Trimming left V 6 bases short and J 6 bases short, with 8 bases between. Germline V gene data show CDR1 as SQVTM and CDR2 as ANQGSEA. The CDR3 reads CSVQGPGELFF. CDR3 nucleotides: TGCAGCGTCCAAGGGCCCGGGGAGCTGTTTTTT.

This clonotype showed up many times. This chain joins TRBV7-2 and TRBJ2-7, with 9 positions matching TRBD1. Per germline, CDR1 SGHTA and CDR2 FQGNSA. Losses at the gene ends were 7 bases for V and 1 base for J; bases not matched to a gene: 5. The CDR3 has 14 amino acids. Here the CDR3 DNA reads TGTGCCAGCATGGAGGGACAGGGATCCTACGAGCAGTACTTC. Translation gives CASMEGQGSYEQYF. Filled out from reference TRBV7-2 and TRBJ2-7, the complete variable domain reads GAGVSQSPSNKVTEKGKDVELRCDPISGHTALYWYRQSLGQGLEFLIYFQGNSAPDKSGLPSDRFSAERTGGSVSTLTIQRTQQEDSAVYLCASMEGQGSYEQYFGPGTRLTVT.

This clonotype was observed at least ten times. V usage is TRBV7-2 and J usage is TRBJ1-5; 8 bases match TRBD1. CDR1 and CDR2 (germline): SGHTA, FQGNSA. CDR3 length: 14 amino acids. The ends lost 4 bases at V and 2 bases at J; junction bases unmatched: 1. Written as DNA, the CDR3 is TGTGCCAGCAGCTCGACAGGGGGCAATCAGCCCCAGCATTTT. As protein: CASSSTGGNQPQHF.

The sample holds a few counts of this clonotype. The rearrangement links TRBV28 to TRBJ2-6; D is possibly TRBD2 (5 bases). From germline, CDR1 is MDHEN and CDR2 SYDVKM. V lost 7 bases and J 0 bases, leaving 7 bases between the germline ends. The length of the CDR3 is 14 residues. This CDR3 reads CASTRGSGANVLTF. The CDR3, as DNA: TGTGCCAGCACCCGGGGCTCTGGGGCCAACGTCCTGACTTTC. Combining the CDR3 with reference TRBV28 and TRBJ2-6 gives the whole variable domain DVKVTQSSRYLVKRTGEKVFLECVQDMDHENMFWYRQDPGLGLRLIYFSYDVKMKEKGDIPEGYSVSREKKERFSLILESASTNQTSMYLCASTRGSGANVLTFGAGSRLTVL.

The chain links TRBV5-6 to TRBJ2-3; D gene unclear. The germline CDR1 and CDR2 sequences are SGHDT and YYEEEE. V was shortened by 0 bases and J by 2 bases, with 7 bases between the two germline ends. This CDR3 spans 14 amino acids. The CDR3, as DNA: TGTGCCAGCAGCTTGGAGGGCTACACAGATACGCAGTATTTT. Protein product: CASSLEGYTDTQYF. Looking up the rest from reference TRBV5-6 and TRBJ2-3 gives the full variable domain: DAGVTQSPTHLIKTRGQQVTLRCSPKSGHDTVSWYQQALGQGPQFIFQYYEEEERQRGNFPDRFSGHQFPNYSSELNVNALLLGDSALYLCASSLEGYTDTQYFGPGTRLTVL.

This clonotype has just a few counts. V usage is TRBV6-2 or TRBV6-3 and J usage is TRBJ2-3; 9 bases agree with TRBD1. Germline CDR1 is MNHEY and CDR2 is SVGEGT. The CDR3 is 13 residues long. V lost 6 bases and J lost 6; bases outside the gene matches: 4. Here the CDR3 DNA reads TGTGCCAGCAGCAACAGGGGGCCCGATACGCAGTATTTT. It codes for CASSNRGPDTQYF.

This clonotype was seen ten or more times. The chain is built from TRBV6-2 or TRBV6-3 and TRBJ1-1; D gene ambiguous. Trimming removed 5 bases from V and 6 bases from J, with 7 bases in between. This CDR3 has 11 residues. CDR1 and CDR2 from the germline V gene are MNHEY and SVGEGT. The CDR3 here is CASSRGAEAFF. CDR3 DNA sequence: TGTGCCAGCAGTCGCGGGGCTGAAGCTTTCTTT.

This clonotype showed up just a few times. The CDR3 spells CASSTQPADTQYF. The DNA of the CDR3 is TGTGCCAGCAGTACCCAGCCGGCAGATACGCAGTATTTT. This chain links TRBV28 with TRBJ2-3; D is uncertain. Germline V gene sequence: CDR1 MDHEN, CDR2 SYDVKM. The V gene lost 5 bases and the J gene lost 4 bases, with 10 bases spanning the gap. This CDR3 is built from 13 residues.

This chain uses TRBV14 with TRBJ1-1, with D possibly TRBD1 on 6 matching bases. This CDR3 contains 15 residues. Germline V CDR1 and CDR2: SGHDN, FVKESK. V was cut by 2 bases and J by 0 bases, with 10 bases left in between. The CDR3 loop is CASSQQTGLNTEAFF. DNA of the CDR3: TGTGCCAGCAGCCAACAGACAGGCCTGAACACTGAAGCTTTCTTT. The full variable domain, completed using reference TRBV14 and TRBJ1-1, is EAGVTQFPSHSVIEKGQTVTLRCDPISGHDNLYWYRRVMGKEIKFLLHFVKESKQDESGMPNNRFLAERTGGTYSTLKVQPAELEDSGVYFCASSQQTGLNTEAFFGQGTRLTVV.

J is TRBJ2-2 and V is TRBV7-3; D is unresolved. Trimming removed 10 bases from V and 2 bases from J, with 8 bases in between. The CDR3 loop spans 12 amino acids. Germline V gene lookup returns CDR1 SGHTA and CDR2 FQGTGA. CDR3 sequence reads: CAIRLNTGELFF. CDR3 in DNA: TGTGCCATCAGACTCAACACCGGGGAGCTGTTTTTT.

The chain combines TRBV7-2 with TRBJ1-5, with 8 nucleotides matching TRBD1. The junction had 10 bases not matched to a gene; V was cut back by 5 bases and J by 7 bases. Germline V lookup: CDR1 SGHTA, CDR2 FQGNSA. This CDR3 comprises 15 residues. This CDR3 reads CASSPTGAQWQPQHF. The CDR3 nucleotides read TGTGCCAGCAGCCCGACAGGGGCCCAGTGGCAGCCCCAGCATTTT. The full variable domain, its missing parts supplied by reference TRBV7-2 and TRBJ1-5, is GAGVSQSPSNKVTEKGKDVELRCDPISGHTALYWYRQSLGQGLEFLIYFQGNSAPDKSGLPSDRFSAERTGGSVSTLTIQRTQQEDSAVYLCASSPTGAQWQPQHFGDGTRLSIL.

This chain links TRBV19 with TRBJ2-7; D unresolved. Deletions cut 2 bases from V and 3 bases from J, with 11 bases between. In germline, CDR1 is LNHDA, CDR2 SQIVND (reference sequence). CDR3 length: 14 residues. The CDR3 DNA is TGTGCCAGTAGTATATCGCAGGATCTCTACGAGCAGTACTTC. Its protein product is CASSISQDLYEQYF. The full variable domain, in which reference TRBV19 and TRBJ2-7 provide the parts outside the CDR3, is DGGITQSPKYLFRKEGQNVTLSCEQNLNHDAMYWYRQDPGQGLRLIYYSQIVNDFQKGDIAEGYSVSREKKESFPLTVTSAQKNPTAFYLCASSISQDLYEQYFGPGTRLTVT.

The table lists this clonotype with a few counts. This clone may be a read error of a much larger clone one base away. V and J are TRBV7-2 and TRBJ2-5; D unresolved. Germline lookup yields CDR1 SGHTA and CDR2 FQGNSA. Trimming removed 5 bases from V and 5 bases from J, with 3 bases in between. CDR3 length: 10 residues. In DNA form, the CDR3 reads TGTGCCAGCAGCCGGGAGACCCAGTACTTC. Translating it yields CASSRETQYF.

Many counts were recorded for this clonotype. The CDR3 region has the DNA TGTGCCAGCAGCTTAACCCCACTATTGTTGTCGTCGGATCACACAGATACGCAGTATTTT. Protein product: CASSLTPLLLSSDHTDTQYF. The gene calls are TRBV7-6 and TRBJ2-3; no firm D call. V lost 2 bases and J 2 bases, leaving 26 bases between the germline ends. This CDR3 is built from 20 residues. Per germline, CDR1 SGHVS and CDR2 FNYEAQ.

Many counts were recorded for this clonotype. V and J are TRBV11-2 and TRBJ2-7, with D possibly TRBD1 on 6 matching bases. V lost 1 base and J 4 bases, leaving 8 bases between the germline ends. Per germline, CDR1 SGHAT and CDR2 FQNNGV. The CDR3 has 13 amino acids. The CDR3 loop is CASSLGQVYEQYF. The CDR3 coding sequence is TGTGCCAGCAGCTTAGGACAGGTTTACGAGCAGTACTTC. The full variable domain, rest sourced from reference TRBV11-2 and TRBJ2-7, is EAGVAQSPRYKIIEKRQSVAFWCNPISGHATLYWYQQILGQGPKLLIQFQNNGVVDDSQLPKDRFSAERLKGVDSTLKIQPAKLEDSAVYLCASSLGQVYEQYFGPGTRLTVT.

The CDR3 bases are TGTGCCAGCAGTTGGTTCTCTGATACGCAGTATTTT. It translates to CASSWFSDTQYF. V is TRBV28 and J is TRBJ2-3; D is unresolved. Germline V CDR1 and CDR2: MDHEN, SYDVKM. Trimming shortened V by 4 bases and J by 6 bases, and 8 bases separated the two germline ends. This CDR3 spans 12 amino acids.

The chain joins TRBV6-4 to TRBJ2-2, with 9 bases identical to TRBD1. Germline lookup yields CDR1 MRHNA and CDR2 SNTAGT. The CDR3 runs to 15 residues. V lost 0 bases to trimming and J lost 6 bases; unmatched junction nucleotides: 2. CDR3 residues: CASSDSGTGPGELFF. CDR3 nucleotide sequence: TGTGCCAGCAGTGACTCGGGGACAGGGCCCGGGGAGCTGTTTTTT.

V is TRBV20-1 and J is TRBJ2-7, with 14 bases fitting TRBD2. The CDR3 runs 15 residues. CDR1 and CDR2 (germline): DFQATT, SNEGSKA (reference sequence). J was trimmed by 3 bases and V by 6 bases; bases with no gene match: 7. The CDR3 loop reads CSADLGLAGGYEQYF. CDR3 sequence (DNA): TGCAGTGCCGATTTAGGACTAGCGGGGGGCTACGAGCAGTACTTC.